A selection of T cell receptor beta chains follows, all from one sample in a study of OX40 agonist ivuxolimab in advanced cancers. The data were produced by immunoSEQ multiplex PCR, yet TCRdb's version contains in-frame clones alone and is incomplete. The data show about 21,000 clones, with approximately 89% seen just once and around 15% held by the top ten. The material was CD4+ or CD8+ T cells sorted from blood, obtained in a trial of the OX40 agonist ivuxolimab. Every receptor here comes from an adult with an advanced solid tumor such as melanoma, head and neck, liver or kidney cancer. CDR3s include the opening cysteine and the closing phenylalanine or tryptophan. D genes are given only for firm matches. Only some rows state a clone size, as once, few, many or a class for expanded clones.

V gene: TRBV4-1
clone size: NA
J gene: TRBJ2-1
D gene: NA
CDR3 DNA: TGCGCCAGCAGCCAGGCGAACAATGAGCAGTTCTTC
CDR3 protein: CASSQANNEQFF

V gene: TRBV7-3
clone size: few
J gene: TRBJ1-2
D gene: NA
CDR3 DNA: TGTGCCAGCAGCATAGACGGCCACTATGGCTACACCTTC
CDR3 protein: CASSIDGHYGYTF

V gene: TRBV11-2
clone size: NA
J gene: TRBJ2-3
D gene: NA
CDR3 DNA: TGTGCCAGCAGCTTATGGGGGGCTGGAGAAAGCACAGATACGCAGTATTTT
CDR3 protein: CASSLWGAGESTDTQYF

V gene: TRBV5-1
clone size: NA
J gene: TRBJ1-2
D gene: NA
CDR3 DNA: TGCGCCAGCAGCTTGACGCCCGGGACGGATCTTAACTATGGCTACACCTTC
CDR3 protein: CASSLTPGTDLNYGYTF

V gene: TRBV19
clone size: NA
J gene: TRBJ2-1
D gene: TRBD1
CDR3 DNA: TGTGCCAGTAGTATAAGACAGGGTAAGGGCCATGAGCAGTTCTTC
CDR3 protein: CASSIRQGKGHEQFF

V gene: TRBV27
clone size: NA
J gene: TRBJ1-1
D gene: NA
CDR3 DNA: TGTGCCAGCAGTTTTATGGACAGAACTGAAGCTTTCTTT
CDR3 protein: CASSFMDRTEAFF

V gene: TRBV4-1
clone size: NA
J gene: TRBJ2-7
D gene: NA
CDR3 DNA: TGCGCCAGCAGCCAAGGGGCTGGCTTCTACGAGCAGTACTTC
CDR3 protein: CASSQGAGFYEQYF

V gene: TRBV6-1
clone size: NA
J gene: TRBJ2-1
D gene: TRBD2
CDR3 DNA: TGTGCCAGCAGCGAACCCAGCGGGGGGGTCAATGAGCAGTTCTTC
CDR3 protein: CASSEPSGGVNEQFF

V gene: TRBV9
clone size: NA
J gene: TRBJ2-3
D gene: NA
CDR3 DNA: TGTGCCAGCAGCTCAGGAGTGACTAGCACAGATACGCAGTATTTT
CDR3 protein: CASSSGVTSTDTQYF

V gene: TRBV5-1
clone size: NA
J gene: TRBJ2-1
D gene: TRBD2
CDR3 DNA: TGCGCCAGCAGCCCAAACTCGGGAGGGGAGGGCTCCTACAATGAGCAGTTCTTC
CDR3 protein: CASSPNSGGEGSYNEQFF

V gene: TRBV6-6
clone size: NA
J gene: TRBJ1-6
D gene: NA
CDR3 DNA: TGTGCCAGCATCCCGAGTAGGGTTTCAGATAATTCACCCCTCCACTTT
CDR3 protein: CASIPSRVSDNSPLHF

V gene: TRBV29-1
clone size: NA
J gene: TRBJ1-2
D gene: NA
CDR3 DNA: TGCAGCGTTGAGGGGGGGGACTATGGCTACACCTTC
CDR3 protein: CSVEGGDYGYTF

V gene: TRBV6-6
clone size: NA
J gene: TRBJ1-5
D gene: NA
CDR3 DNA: TGTGCCAGCAGTTATGGGAATCAGCCCCAGCATTTT
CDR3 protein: CASSYGNQPQHF

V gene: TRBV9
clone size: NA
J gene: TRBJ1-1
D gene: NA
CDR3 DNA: TGTGCCAGCAGCCCCGTGGGACGGGAGGAAGCTTTCTTT
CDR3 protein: CASSPVGREEAFF

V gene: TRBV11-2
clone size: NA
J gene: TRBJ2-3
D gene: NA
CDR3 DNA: TGTGCCAGCAGCTTAACCACGCTTAGCACAGATACGCAGTATTTT
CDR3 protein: CASSLTTLSTDTQYF

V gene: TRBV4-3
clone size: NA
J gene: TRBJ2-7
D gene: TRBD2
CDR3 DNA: TGCGCCAGCAGCCATGGGACTAGCGGCTCCTACGAGCAGTACTTC
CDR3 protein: CASSHGTSGSYEQYF

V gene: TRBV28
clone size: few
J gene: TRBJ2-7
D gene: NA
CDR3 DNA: TGTGCCAGCAGATACCTCAGAAGCTCCTACGAGCAGTACTTC
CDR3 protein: CASRYLRSSYEQYF

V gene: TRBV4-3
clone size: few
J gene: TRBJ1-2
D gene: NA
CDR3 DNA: TGCGCCAGCAGCCAAGATCTCGGGGTTTTATCCTATGGCTACACCTTC
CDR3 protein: CASSQDLGVLSYGYTF

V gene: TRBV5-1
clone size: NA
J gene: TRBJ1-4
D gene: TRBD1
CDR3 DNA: TGCGCCAGCAGCCCTACCGGGACAGGGCGCGGACCGGAAAAACTGTTTTTT
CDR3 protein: CASSPTGTGRGPEKLFF

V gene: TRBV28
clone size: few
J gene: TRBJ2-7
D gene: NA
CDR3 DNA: TGTGCCAGCAGTCGCTCCTACGAGCAGTACTTC
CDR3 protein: CASSRSYEQYF

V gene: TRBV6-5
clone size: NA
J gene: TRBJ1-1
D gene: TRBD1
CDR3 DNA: TGTGCCAGCAGTTACTGGACAGGGACCGAGACTGAAGCTTTCTTT
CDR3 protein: CASSYWTGTETEAFF

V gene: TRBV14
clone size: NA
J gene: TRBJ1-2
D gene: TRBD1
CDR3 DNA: TGTGCCAGCAGCCCAAGGACAGGGCCCATTTACGGCTACACCTTC
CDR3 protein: CASSPRTGPIYGYTF

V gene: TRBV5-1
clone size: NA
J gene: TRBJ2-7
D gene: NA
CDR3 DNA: TGCGCCAGCAGCTTGGGGTTCGAGCAGTACTTC
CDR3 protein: CASSLGFEQYF

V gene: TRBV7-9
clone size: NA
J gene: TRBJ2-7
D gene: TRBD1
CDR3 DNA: TGTGCCAGCAGCTCCTTCGGGACAGAGAAACGAATCTACGAGCAGTACTTC
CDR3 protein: CASSSFGTEKRIYEQYF

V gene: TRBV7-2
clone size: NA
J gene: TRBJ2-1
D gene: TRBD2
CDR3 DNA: TGTGCCAGCAGCTTACTAGCGGGGGGCATCTACAATGAGCAGTTCTTC
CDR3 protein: CASSLLAGGIYNEQFF

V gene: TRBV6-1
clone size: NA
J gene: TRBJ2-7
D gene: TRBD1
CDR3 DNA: TGTGCCAGCACCTCGAGGGACAGGTCGTACGAGCAGTACTTC
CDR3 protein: CASTSRDRSYEQYF

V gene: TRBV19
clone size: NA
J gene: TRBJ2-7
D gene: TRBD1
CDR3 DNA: TGTGCCAGCCGAGGACAGGGTTTTTCCTACGAGCAGTACTTC
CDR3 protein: CASRGQGFSYEQYF

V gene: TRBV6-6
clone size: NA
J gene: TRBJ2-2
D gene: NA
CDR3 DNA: TGTGCCAGCAGATCCCCAGGACTTAACACCGGGGAGCTGTTTTTT
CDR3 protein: CASRSPGLNTGELFF

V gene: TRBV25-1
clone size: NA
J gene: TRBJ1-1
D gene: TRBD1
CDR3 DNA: TGTGCCAGCAGGACAGGGGCCACTGAAGCTTTCTTT
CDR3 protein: CASRTGATEAFF

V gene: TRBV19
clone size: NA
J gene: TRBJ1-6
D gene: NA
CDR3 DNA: TGTGCCAGTAGTATAGGGTATTCACCCCTCCACTTT
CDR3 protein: CASSIGYSPLHF

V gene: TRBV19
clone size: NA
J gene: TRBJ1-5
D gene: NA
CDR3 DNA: TGTGCCAGCGCCAAACAGGGTGGGAGGGGAAATCAGCCCCAGCATTTT
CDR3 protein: CASAKQGGRGNQPQHF

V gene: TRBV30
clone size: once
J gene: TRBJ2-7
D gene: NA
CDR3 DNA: TGTGCCTGGCACAGCGTTCTGGGCGAGCAGTACTTC
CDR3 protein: CAWHSVLGEQYF

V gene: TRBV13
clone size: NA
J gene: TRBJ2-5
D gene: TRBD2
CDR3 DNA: TGTGCCAGCAGCCAGGGACTAGCCAGTCAGGAGACCCAGTACTTC
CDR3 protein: CASSQGLASQETQYF

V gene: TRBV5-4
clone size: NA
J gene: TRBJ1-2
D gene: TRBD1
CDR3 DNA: TGTGCCAGCAGAGAAGACAGGGGGAACTATGGCTACACCTTC
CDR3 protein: CASREDRGNYGYTF

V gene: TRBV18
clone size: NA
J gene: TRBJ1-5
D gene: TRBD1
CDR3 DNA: TGTGCCAGCTCACCCCTGGGCAGGGGGAGCAATCAGCCCCAGCATTTT
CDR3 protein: CASSPLGRGSNQPQHF

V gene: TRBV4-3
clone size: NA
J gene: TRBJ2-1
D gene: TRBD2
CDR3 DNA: TGCGCCAGCAGCCAAGGGCTAGCGGGGGGGATCGATGAGCAGTTCTTC
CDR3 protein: CASSQGLAGGIDEQFF

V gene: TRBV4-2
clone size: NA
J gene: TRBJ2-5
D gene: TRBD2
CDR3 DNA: TGTGCCAGCAGCCAAGACTGGCGGGGGGACCAAGAGACCCAGTACTTC
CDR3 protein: CASSQDWRGDQETQYF

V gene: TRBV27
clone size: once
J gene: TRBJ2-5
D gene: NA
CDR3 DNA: TGTGCCATAGGACAGCCGTACCGAGAGACCCAGTACTTC
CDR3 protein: CAIGQPYRETQYF

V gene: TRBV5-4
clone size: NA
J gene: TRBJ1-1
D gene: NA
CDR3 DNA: TGTGCCAGCAGGCCAGCACTAAACACTGAAGCTTTCTTT
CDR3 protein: CASRPALNTEAFF

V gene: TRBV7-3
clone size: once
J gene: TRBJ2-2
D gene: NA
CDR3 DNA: TGTGCCAGCGAGGGGAACACCGGGGAGCTGTTTTTT
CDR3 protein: CASEGNTGELFF

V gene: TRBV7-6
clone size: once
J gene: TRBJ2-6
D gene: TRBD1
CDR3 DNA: TGTGCCAGCCGGGACAGCAGCTCTGGGGCCAACGTCCTGACTTTC
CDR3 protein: CASRDSSSGANVLTF

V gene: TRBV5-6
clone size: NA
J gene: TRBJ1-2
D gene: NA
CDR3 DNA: TGTGCCAGCAGCACGGGACTGGATGGCTACACCTTC
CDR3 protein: CASSTGLDGYTF

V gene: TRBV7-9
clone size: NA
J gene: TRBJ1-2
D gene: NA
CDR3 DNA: TGTGCCAGCAGCTTTCCTACTTACGGACAAAGCTATGGCTACACCTTC
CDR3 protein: CASSFPTYGQSYGYTF

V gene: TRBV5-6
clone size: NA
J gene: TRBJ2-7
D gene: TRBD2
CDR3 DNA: TGTGCCAGCAGCTTTCCTAGCGGGGGAACCTACGAGCAGTACTTC
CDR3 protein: CASSFPSGGTYEQYF

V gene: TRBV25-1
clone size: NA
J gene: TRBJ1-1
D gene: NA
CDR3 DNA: TGTGCCAGCAGTGATTGGGGGCCAGAGACTGAAACTTTCTTT
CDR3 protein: CASSDWGPETETFF

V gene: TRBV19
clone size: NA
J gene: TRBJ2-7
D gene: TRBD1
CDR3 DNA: TGTGCCAGTAGTATAGGACAGGGGGAGTACGAGCAGTACTTC
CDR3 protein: CASSIGQGEYEQYF

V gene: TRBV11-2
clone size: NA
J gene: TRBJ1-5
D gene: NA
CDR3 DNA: TGTGCCAGCAGCTTAGATCGGGCAGGGTACCCCCATTTT
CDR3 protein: CASSLDRAGYPHF

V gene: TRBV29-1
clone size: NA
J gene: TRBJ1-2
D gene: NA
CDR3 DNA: TGCAGCGTTGAAACAGGGATAAGCTATGGCTACACCTTC
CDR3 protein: CSVETGISYGYTF